This T cell receptor (beta chain) was obtained from a study of cytomegalovirus exposure and HLA in healthy donors. For the study at large: In a later analysis, it was reported that the roughly 130 validation repertoires had been produced on the same platform as the 700 or so repertoires belonging to the first cohort.

Some clones are missing from TCRdb's copy, which holds only in-frame ones; the method was immunoSEQ multiplex PCR. The sample shows some 49,000 clones, around 94% of them seen only once. CDR3 length: 13 amino acids. Germline-derived CDR1 and CDR2 are MNHEY and SMNVEV (reference sequence). With 9 bases removed from V and 9 bases from J, the gap between germline ends came to 21 bases. The V gene is TRBV27, the J gene TRBJ2-7, with D maybe TRBD1 (5 bases). Sequenced input: PBMCs. The TCR originated in a woman aged 18-29 years in good health and CMV-seropositive. The CDR3 here is CASRTGVGAGQYF. For the CDR3, the DNA is TGTGCCAGTCGAACTGGGGTTGGGGCCGGGCAGTACTTC.